Below are 24 T cell receptor beta chains sequenced from a single sample in a study of regulatory T cells in long-lasting Graves disease. Stated time point: newly diagnosed GD, antithyroid drugs for less than 3 months. Researchers made the TCR library from RNA that was extracted from PBMCs. Both iRepertoire HTBI primers and Arm-PCR of CDR3 regions were used to build the TCR beta libraries. One entry per CDR3 protein, called by TCRdb with MiXCR from the multiplex PCR reads. The sample lists about 350,000 distinct CDR3 sequences, 16% occurring once. These data also featured in a second study, about T cells in Graves' hyperthyroidism and ophthalmopathy.

The sample was peripheral blood mononuclear cells (PBMCs), taken at new diagnosis, from a patient treated with antithyroid drugs. Receptors were obtained from a woman aged 18-29 years with Graves disease.

The V and J genes are TRBV11-2 and TRBJ2-7, with no clear D. V was clipped by 6 bases and J by 5 bases, with 17 bases between them. Germline CDR1 SGHAT, CDR2 FQNNGV. The CDR3 length is 14 residues. The CDR3 DNA reads TGTGCCAGCAGTTTCAACCTCGTCAACCACGAGCAGTACTTC. It codes for CASSFNLVNHEQYF.

The chain is built from TRBV11-2 and TRBJ2-2; TRBD1 agrees at 9 bases. J lost 2 bases, V lost 4 bases, and 5 bases had no gene match. Germline-derived CDR1 and CDR2 are SGHAT and FQNNGV. This CDR3 has 16 amino acids. The CDR3 spells CASSSGQGFNTGELFF. For the CDR3, the DNA is TGTGCCAGCAGCTCGGGACAGGGTTTTAACACCGGGGAGCTGTTTTTT.

This clonotype was seen at least ten times. The J gene is TRBJ2-2, the V gene TRBV5-1; 10 positions agree with TRBD2. The V and J ends lost 2 bases and 5 bases, in that order; junction bases with no gene match: 6. The CDR3 covers 16 residues. Germline CDR1 reads SGHRS; CDR2 reads YFSETQ. The CDR3 region is CASSFRSGRLTGELFF. The CDR3 DNA is TGCGCCAGCAGCTTCCGTAGCGGGAGGTTAACCGGGGAGCTGTTTTTT.

Ten or more counts support this clonotype. The chain uses TRBV6-1 and TRBJ1-5; D ambiguous. V was cut by 6 bases and J by 0 bases, with 27 bases left in between. The length of the CDR3 is 20 residues. Germline CDR1 reads MNHNS; CDR2 reads SASEGT. The CDR3 here is CASSASSIFGFAYSNQPQHF. The DNA for the CDR3 is TGTGCCAGCAGCGCCTCGAGCATATTCGGGTTTGCGTATAGCAATCAGCCCCAGCATTTT.

At least ten counts were recorded for this clonotype. The chain links TRBV13 to TRBJ2-7, with 8 bases identical to TRBD1. Germline loops: CDR1 PRHDT, CDR2 FYEKMQ (reference sequence). V lost 5 bases, J lost 5 bases, and 11 bases stayed unmatched. This CDR3 region has 15 residues. The CDR3 DNA reads TGTGCCAGCAGCGACAGGGGTTCCCAGGGGGACGAGCAGTACTTC. It codes for CASSDRGSQGDEQYF.

This clonotype has at least ten counts. This chain uses TRBV2 with TRBJ2-1; perhaps TRBD1 as D (5 bases). The germline gives CDR1 SNHLY, CDR2 FYNNEI. The CDR3 spans 15 residues. The V end lost 3 bases, the J end lost 3 bases, and 12 bases lay between the germline ends. The CDR3 DNA follows: TGTGCCAGCAGTGAGGGCAGGGCAATCTACAATGAGCAGTTCTTC. Protein: CASSEGRAIYNEQFF.

This clonotype was counted only a few times. V and J are TRBV10-1 and TRBJ1-2; no firm D call. V dropped 2 bases and J dropped 7 bases, with 8 bases sitting between them. There are 12 residues in the CDR3. Germline-derived CDR1 and CDR2 are WNHNN and SYGVQD (reference sequence). This CDR3 reads CASSEGQSGYTF. CDR3 bases: TGCGCCAGCAGTGAGGGGCAGAGTGGCTACACCTTC.

The sample holds a few counts of this clonotype. The chain combines TRBV5-4 with TRBJ2-7; unclear D gene. Per the germline V gene, CDR1 is SGHNT and CDR2 is YYREEE (reference sequence). The CDR3 has 16 amino acids. Trimming cost V 0 bases and J 3 bases, with 16 bases left between them. CDR3 sequence reads: CASSLALTRTGYEQYF. As DNA, the CDR3 is TGTGCCAGCAGCTTGGCCCTGACTCGGACGGGCTACGAGCAGTACTTC.

There are a few counts of this clonotype. J is TRBJ1-6 and V is TRBV28; 7 nucleotides agree with TRBD1. The trim removed 8 bases at V and 13 bases at J, leaving 11 bases unmatched. CDR1 MDHEN and CDR2 SYDVKM come from the germline V gene. CDR3 length: 13 amino acids. In DNA, the CDR3 is TGTGCCAGCCGGACGACAGGGAGTTTCCCCCTCCACTTT. Translation: CASRTTGSFPLHF.

A note on this clonotype: A clone one base away is much larger, so this may be a read error. J is TRBJ1-5 and V is TRBV15, with D possibly TRBD1 on 5 matching bases. Germline V lookup: CDR1 LNHNV, CDR2 YYDKDF (reference sequence). This CDR3 has 16 amino acids. The CDR3 region has the DNA TGTGCCACCAGCAGAGGTTTCGGGGGAGTAGATCAGTCCCAGCATTTT. It yields the protein CATSRGFGGVDQSQHF.

The chain has TRBV24-1 and TRBJ1-1; 9 positions agree with TRBD1. Germline V gene lookup returns CDR1 KGHDR and CDR2 SFDVKD. Trimming cost V 6 bases and J 3 bases; bases outside gene matches: 10. The CDR3 extends over 16 amino acids. The CDR3 region is CATSKRGTGLDTEAFF. The CDR3 region has the DNA TGTGCCACCAGTAAACGGGGGACAGGGCTGGACACTGAAGCTTTCTTT.

This clonotype showed up many times. This chain links TRBV28 with TRBJ2-7, with TRBD1 matching over 7 bases. V trimming: 8 bases; J trimming: 3 bases; junction bases outside the gene matches: 10. The V gene's germline CDR1 is MDHEN and CDR2 SYDVKM. CDR3 size: 14 residues. The CDR3 DNA reads as TGTGCCAGCCGAGGGACAGTGGGCATCTACGAGCAGTACTTC. Protein sequence: CASRGTVGIYEQYF.

The CDR3 bases are TGCAGTGCTAGAGGGACTAGCGGCGAGCAGTACTTC. Its protein product is CSARGTSGEQYF. J is TRBJ2-7 and V is TRBV20-1; 10 bases line up with TRBD2. Germline V gives CDR1 DFQATT, CDR2 SNEGSKA (reference sequence). The CDR3 spans 12 residues. V lost 1 base and J lost 6; bases outside the gene matches: 0.

This clonotype was recorded many times. The rearrangement joins TRBV2 to TRBJ2-7; D unresolved. The CDR3 loop spans 13 amino acids. Trimming left V 11 bases short and J 2 bases short, with 16 bases between. CDR1 is SNHLY, CDR2 FYNNEI, per germline. In DNA, the CDR3 is TGTGCCGCAGATCGACTCTCAACCTACGAGCAGTACTTC. Protein: CAADRLSTYEQYF.

This clonotype was seen a handful of times. This chain joins TRBV30 and TRBJ1-4, with no clear D. This CDR3 is built from 12 residues. Trimming shortened V by 5 bases and J by 8 bases, and 12 bases separated the two germline ends. CDR1 and CDR2 from the germline V gene are GTSNPN and SVGIG (reference sequence). The CDR3 nucleotides are TGTGCCTGGGCCCAGATCAGGGAAAAACTGTTTTTT. It encodes CAWAQIREKLFF.

This clonotype was seen only once. V usage is TRBV5-6 and J usage is TRBJ2-1; TRBD2 matches 12 bases. Judging by the DNA end, TRBJ2-5 fits better; the J call may be wrong. CDR3 length: 16 amino acids. In germline, CDR1 is SGHDT, CDR2 YYEEEE. CDR3 residues: CASSSGLAGFVETQYF. DNA for the CDR3: TGTGCCAGCAGCTCCGGACTAGCGGGGTTCGTGGAGACCCAGTACTTC.

This clonotype was observed at least ten times. This rearrangement joins TRBV7-2 to TRBJ2-1; D not resolved. This CDR3 comprises 14 residues. Trimming took off 1 base at V and 4 bases at J, with 8 bases between the two ends. Germline-derived CDR1 and CDR2 are SGHTA and FQGNSA. CDR3 protein: CASSLVSVYNEQFF. CDR3 DNA sequence: TGTGCCAGCAGCTTAGTAAGCGTATACAATGAGCAGTTCTTC.

This clonotype was observed at least ten times. This chain connects TRBV13 to TRBJ2-3, with 13 bases that match TRBD2. The length of the CDR3 is 17 residues. J gave up 1 base and V 3 bases, and 4 bases lay outside the gene matches. Germline CDR1 reads PRHDT; CDR2 reads FYEKMQ (reference sequence). The CDR3 reads CASSFGTSGRGTDTQYF. The DNA of the CDR3 is TGTGCCAGCAGCTTTGGAACTAGCGGGAGGGGCACAGATACGCAGTATTTT. Supplemented by reference TRBV13 and TRBJ2-3, the full variable domain reads AAGVIQSPRHLIKEKRETATLKCYPIPRHDTVYWYQQGPGQDPQFLISFYEKMQSDKGSIPDRFSAQQFSDYHSELNMSSLELGDSALYFCASSFGTSGRGTDTQYFGPGTRLTVL.

This clonotype has only a few counts. The chain is built from TRBV6-1 and TRBJ2-7; D not resolved. Germline CDR1 and CDR2: MNHNS and SASEGT. Trimming removed 5 bases at V and 0 bases at J, with 17 bases between. CDR3 length: 16 residues. In DNA form, the CDR3 reads TGTGCCAGCAGTCTCTCCCGGGTCCCTAGCTCCTACGAGCAGTACTTC. Translating gives CASSLSRVPSSYEQYF.

The J gene is TRBJ1-1, the V gene TRBV29-1, with 7 bases that match TRBD1. Germline V gene lookup returns CDR1 SQVTM and CDR2 ANQGSEA. The CDR3 totals 13 residues. After removal of 4 bases from V and 0 bases from J, the junction contained 2 bases not matched to a gene. The CDR3 nucleotides read TGCAGCGTTGGGACAGGAATGAACACTGAAGCTTTCTTT. This translates into CSVGTGMNTEAFF.

This clonotype was recorded a few times. The V gene is TRBV5-1, the J gene TRBJ1-1, with 10 bases identical to TRBD1. CDR1 is SGHRS, CDR2 YFSETQ, per germline. The CDR3 is 15 amino acids. V lost 0 bases, J lost 8 bases, and 7 bases stayed unmatched. CDR3 DNA: TGCGCCAGCAGCTTGGGGGACAGGGGCGCTGAGGAAGCTTTCTTT. It codes for CASSLGDRGAEEAFF.

The chain is built from TRBV4-1 and TRBJ2-7; 12 nucleotides align to TRBD2. Losses at the gene ends were 1 base for V and 5 bases for J; bases not matched to a gene: 12. Germline V lookup: CDR1 MGHRA, CDR2 YSYEKL. The CDR3 is 18 residues long. The CDR3 here is CASSQVPLAGGPLNEQYF. The DNA of the CDR3 is TGCGCCAGCAGCCAAGTGCCTCTAGCGGGAGGGCCTTTGAACGAGCAGTACTTC.

This clonotype was detected ten times or more. This chain links TRBV6-1 with TRBJ2-3; D remains unclear. Germline lookup yields CDR1 MNHNS and CDR2 SASEGT. The CDR3 is 12 amino acids. Trimming removed 6 bases from V and 6 bases from J, with 10 bases in between. CDR3 amino acids: CASSETRDTQYF. CDR3 bases: TGTGCCAGCAGCGAAACCAGGGATACGCAGTATTTT.

This clonotype has a handful of counts. The chain uses TRBV4-1 and TRBJ2-1, with TRBD2 matching 12 bases. Trimming at V came to 2 bases and at J to 9 bases, leaving 5 bases not matched to a gene. Germline CDR1 MGHRA, CDR2 YSYEKL. The CDR3 totals 15 residues. CDR3: CASSQLAGGPGEQFF. CDR3 in DNA: TGCGCCAGCAGCCAACTAGCGGGGGGGCCCGGTGAGCAGTTCTTC.